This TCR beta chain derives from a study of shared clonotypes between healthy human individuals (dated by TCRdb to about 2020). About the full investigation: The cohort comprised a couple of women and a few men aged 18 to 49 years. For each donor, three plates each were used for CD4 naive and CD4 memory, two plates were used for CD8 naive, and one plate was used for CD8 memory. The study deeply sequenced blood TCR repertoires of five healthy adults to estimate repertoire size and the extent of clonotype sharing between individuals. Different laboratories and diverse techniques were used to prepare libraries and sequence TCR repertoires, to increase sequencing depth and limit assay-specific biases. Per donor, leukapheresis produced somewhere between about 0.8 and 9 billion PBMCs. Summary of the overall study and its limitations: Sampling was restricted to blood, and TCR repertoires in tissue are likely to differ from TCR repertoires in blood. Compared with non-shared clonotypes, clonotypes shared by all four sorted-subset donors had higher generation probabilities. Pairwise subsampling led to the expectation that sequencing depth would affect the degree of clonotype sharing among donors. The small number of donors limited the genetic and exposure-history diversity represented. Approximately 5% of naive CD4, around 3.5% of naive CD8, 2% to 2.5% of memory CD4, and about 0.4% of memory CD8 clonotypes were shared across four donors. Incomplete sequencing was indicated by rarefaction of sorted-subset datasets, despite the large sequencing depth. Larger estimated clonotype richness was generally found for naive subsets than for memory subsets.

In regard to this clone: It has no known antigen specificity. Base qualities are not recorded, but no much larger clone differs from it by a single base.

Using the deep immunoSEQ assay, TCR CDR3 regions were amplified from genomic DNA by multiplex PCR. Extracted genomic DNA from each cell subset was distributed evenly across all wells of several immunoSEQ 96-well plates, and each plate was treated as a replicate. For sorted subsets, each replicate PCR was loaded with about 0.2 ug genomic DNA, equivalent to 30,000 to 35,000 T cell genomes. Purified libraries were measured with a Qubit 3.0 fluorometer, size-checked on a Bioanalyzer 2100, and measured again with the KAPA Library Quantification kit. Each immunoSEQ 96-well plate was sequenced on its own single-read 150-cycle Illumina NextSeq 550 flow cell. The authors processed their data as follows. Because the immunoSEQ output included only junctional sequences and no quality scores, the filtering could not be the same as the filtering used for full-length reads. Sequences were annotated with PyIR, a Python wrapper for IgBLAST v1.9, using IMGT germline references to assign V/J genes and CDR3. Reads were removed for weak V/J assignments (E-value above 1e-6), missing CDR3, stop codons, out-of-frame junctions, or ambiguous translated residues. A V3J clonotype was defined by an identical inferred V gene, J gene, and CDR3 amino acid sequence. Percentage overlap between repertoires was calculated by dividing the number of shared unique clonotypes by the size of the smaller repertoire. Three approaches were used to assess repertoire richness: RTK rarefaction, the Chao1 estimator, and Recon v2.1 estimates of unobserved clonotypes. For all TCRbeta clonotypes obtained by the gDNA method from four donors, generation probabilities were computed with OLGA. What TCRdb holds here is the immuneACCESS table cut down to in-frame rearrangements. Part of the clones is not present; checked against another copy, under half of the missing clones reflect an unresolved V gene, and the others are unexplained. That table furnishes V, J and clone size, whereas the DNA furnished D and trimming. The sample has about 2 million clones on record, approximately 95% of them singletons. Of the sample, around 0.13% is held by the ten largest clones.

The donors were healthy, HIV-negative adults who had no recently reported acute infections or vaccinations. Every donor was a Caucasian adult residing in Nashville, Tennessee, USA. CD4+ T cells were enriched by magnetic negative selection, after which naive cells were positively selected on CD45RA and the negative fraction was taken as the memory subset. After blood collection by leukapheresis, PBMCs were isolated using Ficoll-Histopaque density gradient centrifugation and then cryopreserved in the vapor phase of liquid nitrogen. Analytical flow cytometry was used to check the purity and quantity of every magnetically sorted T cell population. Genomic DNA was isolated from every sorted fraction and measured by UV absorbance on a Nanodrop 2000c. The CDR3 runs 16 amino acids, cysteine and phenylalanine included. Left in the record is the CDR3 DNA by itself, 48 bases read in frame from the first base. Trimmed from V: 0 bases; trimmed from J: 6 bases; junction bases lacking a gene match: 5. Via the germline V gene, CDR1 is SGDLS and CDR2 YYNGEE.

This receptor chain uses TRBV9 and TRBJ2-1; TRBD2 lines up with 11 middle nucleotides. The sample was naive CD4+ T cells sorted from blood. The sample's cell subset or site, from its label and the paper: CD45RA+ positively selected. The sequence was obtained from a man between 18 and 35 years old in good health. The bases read TGTGCCAGCAGCGTAGAGACTAGCGGGGTGGTCAATGAGCAGTTCTTC. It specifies CASSVETSGVVNEQFF.